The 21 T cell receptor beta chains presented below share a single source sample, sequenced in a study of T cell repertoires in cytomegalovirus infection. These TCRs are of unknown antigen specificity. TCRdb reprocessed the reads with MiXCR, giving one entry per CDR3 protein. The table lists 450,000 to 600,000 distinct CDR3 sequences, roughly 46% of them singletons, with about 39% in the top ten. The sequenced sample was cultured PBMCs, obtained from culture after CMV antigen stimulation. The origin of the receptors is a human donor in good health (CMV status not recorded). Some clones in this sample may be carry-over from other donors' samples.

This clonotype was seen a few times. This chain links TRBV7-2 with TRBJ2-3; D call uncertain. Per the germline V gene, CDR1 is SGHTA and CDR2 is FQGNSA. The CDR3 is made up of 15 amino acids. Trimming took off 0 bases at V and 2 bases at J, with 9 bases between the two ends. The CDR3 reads CASSLARLNTDTQYF. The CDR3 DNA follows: TGTGCCAGCAGCTTAGCGCGTCTTAACACAGATACGCAGTATTTT.

The CDR3: CTSSLGTGANVLTF. CDR3 coding DNA: TGTACCAGCAGCTTAGGCACTGGGGCCAACGTCCTGACTTTC. This rearrangement joins TRBV7-2 to TRBJ2-6, with D hard to call. The CDR3 totals 14 residues. Germline assignment: CDR1 SGHTA and CDR2 FQGNSA. The V and J ends lost 1 base and 2 bases respectively, with 3 bases between them.

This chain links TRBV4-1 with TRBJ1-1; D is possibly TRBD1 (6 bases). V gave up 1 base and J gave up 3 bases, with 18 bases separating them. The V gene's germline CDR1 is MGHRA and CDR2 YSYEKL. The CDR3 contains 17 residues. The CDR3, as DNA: TGCGCCAGCAGCCAAGGAGCAAGGGCAGGGGCGTACACTGAAGCTTTCTTT. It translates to CASSQGARAGAYTEAFF.

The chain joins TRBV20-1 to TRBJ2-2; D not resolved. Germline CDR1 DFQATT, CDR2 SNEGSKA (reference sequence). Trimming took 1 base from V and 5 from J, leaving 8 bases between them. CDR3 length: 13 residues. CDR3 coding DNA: TGCAGTGCTAGAGGGGTGAGAACCGGGGAGCTGTTTTTT. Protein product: CSARGVRTGELFF.

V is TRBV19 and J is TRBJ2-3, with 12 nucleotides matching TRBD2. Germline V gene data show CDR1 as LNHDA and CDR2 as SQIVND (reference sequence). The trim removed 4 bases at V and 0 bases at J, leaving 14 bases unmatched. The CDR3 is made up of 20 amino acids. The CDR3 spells CASSRVTSGSQVYSTDTQYF. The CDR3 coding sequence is TGTGCCAGTAGTAGGGTGACTAGCGGGAGCCAAGTCTATAGCACAGATACGCAGTATTTT.

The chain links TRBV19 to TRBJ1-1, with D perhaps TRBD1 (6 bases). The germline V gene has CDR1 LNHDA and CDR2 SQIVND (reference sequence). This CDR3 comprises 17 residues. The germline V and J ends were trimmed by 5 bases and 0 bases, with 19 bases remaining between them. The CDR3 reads CASSASTGSMMNTEAFF. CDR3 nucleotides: TGTGCCAGTAGTGCCTCCACAGGGTCAATGATGAACACTGAAGCTTTCTTT.

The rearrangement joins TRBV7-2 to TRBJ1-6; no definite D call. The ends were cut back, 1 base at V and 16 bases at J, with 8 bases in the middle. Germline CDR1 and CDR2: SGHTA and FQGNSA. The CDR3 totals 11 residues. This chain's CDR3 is CASSLGQELHF. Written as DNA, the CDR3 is TGTGCCAGCAGCTTAGGACAAGAACTCCACTTT.

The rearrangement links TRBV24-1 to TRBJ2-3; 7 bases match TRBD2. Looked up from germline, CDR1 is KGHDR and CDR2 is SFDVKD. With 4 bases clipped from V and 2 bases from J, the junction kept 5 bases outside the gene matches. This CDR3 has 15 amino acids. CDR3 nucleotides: TGTGCCACCAGTGACCCGGGGACTATCACAGATACGCAGTATTTT. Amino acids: CATSDPGTITDTQYF.

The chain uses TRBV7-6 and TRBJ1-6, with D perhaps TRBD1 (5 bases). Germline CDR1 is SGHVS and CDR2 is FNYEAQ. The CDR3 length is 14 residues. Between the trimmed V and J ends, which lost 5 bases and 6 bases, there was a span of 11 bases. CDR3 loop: CASSPDDSNSPLHF. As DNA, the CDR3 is TGTGCCAGCAGCCCCGACGACAGTAATTCACCCCTCCACTTT.

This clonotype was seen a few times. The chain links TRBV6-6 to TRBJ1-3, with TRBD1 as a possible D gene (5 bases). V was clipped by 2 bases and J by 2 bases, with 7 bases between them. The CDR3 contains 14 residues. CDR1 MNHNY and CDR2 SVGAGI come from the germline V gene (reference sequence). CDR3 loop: CASSYMGAGNTIYF. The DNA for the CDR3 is TGTGCCAGCAGTTACATGGGGGCTGGAAACACCATATATTTT.

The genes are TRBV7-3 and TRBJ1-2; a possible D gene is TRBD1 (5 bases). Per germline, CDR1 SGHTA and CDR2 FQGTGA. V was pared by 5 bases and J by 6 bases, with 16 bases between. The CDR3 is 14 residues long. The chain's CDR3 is CASSPLGRGDGYTF. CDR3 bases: TGTGCCAGCAGCCCCCTGGGGCGCGGGGATGGCTACACCTTC.

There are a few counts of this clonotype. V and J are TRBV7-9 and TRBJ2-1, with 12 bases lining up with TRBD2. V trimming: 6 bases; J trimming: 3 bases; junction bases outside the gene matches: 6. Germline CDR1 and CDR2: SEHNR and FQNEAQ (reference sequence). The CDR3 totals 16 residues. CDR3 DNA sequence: TGTGCCAGCAGTTCTCCTAGCGGGGGGGACTACAATGAGCAGTTCTTC. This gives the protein CASSSPSGGDYNEQFF.

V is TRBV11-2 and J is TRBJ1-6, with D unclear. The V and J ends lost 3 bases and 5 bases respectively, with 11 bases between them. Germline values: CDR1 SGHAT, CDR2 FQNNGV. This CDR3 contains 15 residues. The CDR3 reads CASSFDPWDNSPLHF. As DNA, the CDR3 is TGTGCCAGCAGCTTCGACCCGTGGGATAATTCACCCCTCCACTTT.

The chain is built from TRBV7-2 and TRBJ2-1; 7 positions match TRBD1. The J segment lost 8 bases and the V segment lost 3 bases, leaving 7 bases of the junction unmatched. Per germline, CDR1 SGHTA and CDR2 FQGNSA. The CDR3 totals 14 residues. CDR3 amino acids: CASSLMGQSDEQFF. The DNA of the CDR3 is TGTGCCAGCAGCTTGATGGGACAGTCGGATGAGCAGTTCTTC.

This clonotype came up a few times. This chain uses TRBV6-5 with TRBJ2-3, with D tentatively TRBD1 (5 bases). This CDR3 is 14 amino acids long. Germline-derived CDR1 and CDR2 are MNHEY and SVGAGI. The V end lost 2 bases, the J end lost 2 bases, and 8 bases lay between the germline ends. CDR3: CASSYRQLTDTQYF. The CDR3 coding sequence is TGTGCCAGCAGTTACCGACAGCTCACAGATACGCAGTATTTT.

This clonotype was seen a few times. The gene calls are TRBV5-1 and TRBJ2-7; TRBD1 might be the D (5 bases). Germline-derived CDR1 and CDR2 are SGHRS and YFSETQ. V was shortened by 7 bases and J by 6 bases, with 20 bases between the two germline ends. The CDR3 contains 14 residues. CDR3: CASSWQGGSGEQYF. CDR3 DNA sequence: TGCGCCAGCTCGTGGCAGGGTGGTTCTGGCGAGCAGTACTTC.

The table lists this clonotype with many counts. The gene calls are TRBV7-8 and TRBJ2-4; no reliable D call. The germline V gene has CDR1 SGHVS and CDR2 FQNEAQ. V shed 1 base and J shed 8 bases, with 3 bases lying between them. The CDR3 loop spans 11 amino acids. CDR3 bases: TGTGCCAGCAGCTTAGGAGACATTCAGTACTTC. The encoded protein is CASSLGDIQYF.

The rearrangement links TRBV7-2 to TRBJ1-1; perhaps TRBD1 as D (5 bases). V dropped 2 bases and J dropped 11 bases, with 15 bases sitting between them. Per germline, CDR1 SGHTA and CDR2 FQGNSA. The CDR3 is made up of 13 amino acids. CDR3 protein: CASSLIGTHGAFF. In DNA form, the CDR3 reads TGTGCCAGCAGCTTAATTGGGACCCATGGGGCTTTCTTT. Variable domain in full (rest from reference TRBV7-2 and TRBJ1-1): GAGVSQSPSNKVTEKGKDVELRCDPISGHTALYWYRQSLGQGLEFLIYFQGNSAPDKSGLPSDRFSAERTGGSVSTLTIQRTQQEDSAVYLCASSLIGTHGAFFGQGTRLTVV.

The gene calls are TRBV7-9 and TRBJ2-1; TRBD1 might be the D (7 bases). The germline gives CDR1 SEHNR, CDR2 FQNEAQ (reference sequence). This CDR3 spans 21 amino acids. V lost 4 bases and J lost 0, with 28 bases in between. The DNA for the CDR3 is TGTGCCAGCAGCTCAAATAAAGGGGGCCCAGGCCTGACTAGCTCCTACAATGAGCAGTTCTTC. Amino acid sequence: CASSSNKGGPGLTSSYNEQFF.

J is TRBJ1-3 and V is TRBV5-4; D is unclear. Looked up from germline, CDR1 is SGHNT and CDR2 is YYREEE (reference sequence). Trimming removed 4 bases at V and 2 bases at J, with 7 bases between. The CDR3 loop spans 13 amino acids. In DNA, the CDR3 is TGTGCCAGCAGCATAATGGCTGGAAACACCATATATTTT. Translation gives CASSIMAGNTIYF. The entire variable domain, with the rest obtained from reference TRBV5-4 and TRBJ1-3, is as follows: ETGVTQSPTHLIKTRGQQVTLRCSSQSGHNTVSWYQQALGQGPQFIFQYYREEENGRGNFPPRFSGLQFPNYSSELNVNALELDDSALYLCASSIMAGNTIYFGEGSWLTVV.

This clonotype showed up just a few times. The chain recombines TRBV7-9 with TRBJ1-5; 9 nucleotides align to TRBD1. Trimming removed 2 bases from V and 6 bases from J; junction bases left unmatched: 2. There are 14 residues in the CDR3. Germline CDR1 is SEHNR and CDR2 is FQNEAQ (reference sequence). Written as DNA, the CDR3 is TGTGCCAGCAGCTTATGGGACAGGGTTCAGCCCCAGCATTTT. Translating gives CASSLWDRVQPQHF. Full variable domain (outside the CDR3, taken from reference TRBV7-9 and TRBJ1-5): DTGVSQNPRHKITKRGQNVTFRCDPISEHNRLYWYRQTLGQGPEFLTYFQNEAQLEKSRLLSDRFSAERPKGSFSTLEIQRTEQGDSAMYLCASSLWDRVQPQHFGDGTRLSIL.